This is a list of T cell receptor beta chains from one sample in a study of CD8 T cells in ankylosing spondylitis. Via MiXCR, TCRdb re-called the 5' RACE reads, giving one row per CDR3 protein. The sample records roughly 670,000 distinct CDR3 sequences, under 20% being singletons. The sequencing input was blood, either unsorted or a sorted T cell fraction (not recorded which). Source of these receptors: a male donor with ankylosing spondylitis. Both conserved end residues are part of each CDR3. A D gene is named only where the DNA matches it firmly. Some rows have no size entry. The others give once, few or many, or a class for an expanded clone.

.,.,TRBJ2-5,TRBV7-9,TGTGCCAGCAGCCGCCGACTAGAAGAGACCCAGTACTTC,CASSRRLEETQYF
.,many,TRBJ1-2,TRBV12-3/TRBV12-4,TGTGCCAGCAGTCGGGCCGGTGAATCGAATGGCTACACCTTC,CASSRAGESNGYTF
TRBD1,.,TRBJ2-7,TRBV5-1,TGCGCCAGCAGCTCTACGGGGACAGCAACATCCTACGAGCAGTACTTC,CASSSTGTATSYEQYF
.,few,TRBJ2-3,TRBV3-1,TGTGCCAGCAACCGGGGTCCAAGCACAGATACGCAGTATTTT,CASNRGPSTDTQYF
.,few,TRBJ1-4,TRBV10-3,TGTGCCATCAGTGATATGGGTGCAACTAATGAAAAACTGTTTTTT,CAISDMGATNEKLFF
.,.,TRBJ2-7,TRBV7-2,TGTGCCAGCAGCTTAAGTGCGGGGAGCTCCTACGAGCAGTACTTC,CASSLSAGSSYEQYF
.,few,TRBJ2-7,TRBV15,TGTGCCACCAGCAGAGATAAGGTAGATTCCTACGAGCAGTACTTC,CATSRDKVDSYEQYF
.,few,TRBJ1-1,TRBV11-2,TGTGCCAGCGGAACAGGGTTTTCAGACACTGAAGCTTTCTTT,CASGTGFSDTEAFF
.,few,TRBJ2-1,TRBV20-1,TGCAGTGCTAGAGATCCGGGGGAGGCCGAGCAGTTCTTC,CSARDPGEAEQFF
TRBD1,.,TRBJ2-3,TRBV30,TGTGCCTGGAGCCCGGTCGGGACAGGGGGTTCCACAGATACGCAGTATTTT,CAWSPVGTGGSTDTQYF
.,few,TRBJ1-1,TRBV20-1,TGCAGTGGGGCCCCTCTGAACACTGAAGCTTTCTTT,CSGAPLNTEAFF
.,few,TRBJ2-1,TRBV29-1,TGCAGCCTCCCGAGGAGGGGCAATGAGCAGTTCTTC,CSLPRRGNEQFF
TRBD2,.,TRBJ2-2,TRBV7-6,TGTGCCAGCACCTCAGGACTAGCGGGAGTCACCGGGGAGCTGTTTTTT,CASTSGLAGVTGELFF
TRBD2,.,TRBJ2-1,TRBV20-1,TGCAGTGCTAGAGACACCGGGACTAGCGGGAGGGTTAGCTCCTACAATGAGCAGTTCTTC,CSARDTGTSGRVSSYNEQFF
.,few,TRBJ2-7,TRBV20-1,TGCAGTGCCCGGAGCGACGGCCTAATTCCCTACGAGCAGTACTTC,CSARSDGLIPYEQYF
.,many,TRBJ1-3,TRBV12-3/TRBV12-4,TGTGCCAGCAGCCCCGGGGGAGGAGCTGGAAACACCATATATTTT,CASSPGGGAGNTIYF
TRBD1,many,TRBJ1-2,TRBV4-3,TGCGCCAGCAGCCCCGGACAGGGGGTAGACTATGGCTACACCTTC,CASSPGQGVDYGYTF
.,few,TRBJ1-6,TRBV12-3/TRBV12-4,TGTGCCAGCGCACATACTGAAAGCTCCTATAATTCACCCCTCCACTTT,CASAHTESSYNSPLHF
.,.,TRBJ2-2,TRBV12-5,TGTGCTAGTGGTCCCGCCGACCCCGCCTCCCGGGAGCTGTTTTTT,CASGPADPASRELFF
TRBD2,.,TRBJ2-7,TRBV20-1,TGCAGTGCTGAGAGGCCTAGCGGGAACCACGAGCAGTACTTC,CSAERPSGNHEQYF
.,many,TRBJ2-5,TRBV7-2,TGTGCCAGCAGCTTAGTCGCCCGCCAGCGGGCAATGCAAGAGACCCAGTACTTC,CASSLVARQRAMQETQYF
TRBD1,.,TRBJ1-1,TRBV7-2,TGTGCCAGCACCCTTGGGACAGGTAGCACTGAAGCTTTCTTT,CASTLGTGSTEAFF
.,many,TRBJ2-5,TRBV5-1,TGCGCCACCTCGGCCGGAAACCAAGAGACCCAGTACTTC,CATSAGNQETQYF
TRBD2,few,TRBJ2-5,TRBV18,TGTGCCAGCTCACCGAGACTAGCGGTACAAGAGACCCAGTACTTC,CASSPRLAVQETQYF
.,few,TRBJ1-1,TRBV11-2,TGTGCCAGCAGCTTAGGGCAACAGGGTAACACTGAAGCTTTCTTT,CASSLGQQGNTEAFF